This T cell receptor (beta chain) derives from a study of T cells in Graves' hyperthyroidism and ophthalmopathy. Study at large: Sampling of peripheral blood happened at initial diagnosis, prior to any treatment. Findings and limits, study-wide: Most clonotypes expanded in the thyroid (above 0.001) were also present in blood.

Amplification yielded TCR beta CDR3 regions, with RNA transcripts as the source. The TCR CDR3 first-round RT-PCR relied on the HTBI primer set. MiXCR was run by TCRdb on the multiplex PCR reads, yielding one entry per CDR3 protein. The sample records some 400,000 distinct CDR3 sequences, about 20% being singletons. The CDR3 has 17 residues. After removal of 3 bases from V and 0 bases from J, the junction contained 7 bases not matched to a gene. CDR1 is SGHRS and CDR2 is YFSETQ in the germline V gene. This clonotype has ten or more counts. Its antigen remains unknown. Not enrolled were patients with uncontrolled infection, other autoimmune disease, pregnancy or lactation.

The sequenced material came from blood. The chain uses TRBV5-1 and TRBJ2-4; 9 nucleotides agree with TRBD1. The source is a woman between 18 and 29 years old with Graves' hyperthyroidism. CDR3 in DNA: TGCGCCAGCAGCTCATCCGGGACAGGGAGAGCCAAAAACATTCAGTACTTC. This sequence encodes CASSSSGTGRAKNIQYF.